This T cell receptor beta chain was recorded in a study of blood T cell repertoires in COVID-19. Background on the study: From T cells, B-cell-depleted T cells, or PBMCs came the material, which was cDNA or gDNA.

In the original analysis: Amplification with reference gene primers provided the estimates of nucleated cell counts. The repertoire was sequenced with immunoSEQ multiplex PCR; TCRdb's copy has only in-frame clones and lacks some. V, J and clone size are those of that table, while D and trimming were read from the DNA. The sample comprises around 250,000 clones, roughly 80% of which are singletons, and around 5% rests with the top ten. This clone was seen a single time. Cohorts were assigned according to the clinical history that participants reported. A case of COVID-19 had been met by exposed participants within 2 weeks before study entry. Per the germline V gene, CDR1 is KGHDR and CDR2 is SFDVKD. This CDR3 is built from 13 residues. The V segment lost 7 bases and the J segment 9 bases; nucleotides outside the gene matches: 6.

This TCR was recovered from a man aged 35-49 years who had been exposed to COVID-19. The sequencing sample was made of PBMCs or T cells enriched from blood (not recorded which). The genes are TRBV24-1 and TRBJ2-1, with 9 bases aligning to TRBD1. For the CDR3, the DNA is TGTGCCACCAGAGGGACAGGGAGCACTGAGCAGTTCTTC. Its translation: CATRGTGSTEQFF.